The 20 T cell receptor beta chains below come from one sample, sequenced in a study of CD4 T cells in relation to SARS-CoV-2 and coronaviruses. The table came from immunoSEQ multiplex PCR; TCRdb's copy has only in-frame clones and leaves some out. The table lists 15,000 to 20,000 clones, 65% to 75% of them singletons, with over 25% in the top ten. The unexposed donors gave CD4+ T cells in about 2011-2019, prior to COVID-19. CD4+ T cells were isolated from the cells after about ten days of culture. These receptors lack a known antigen. Sequencing was performed on CD4+ T cells from PBMCs, cultured in vitro. The receptors stem from a human donor in good health.

CDR3 sequence: CASSLPVRADTQYF. DNA of the CDR3: TGTGCCAGCAGTCTCCCTGTTCGCGCAGATACGCAGTATTTT. The chain recombines TRBV28 with TRBJ2-3; D gene uncertain. The CDR3 has 14 residues. Trimming shortened V by 5 bases and J by 4 bases, and 13 bases separated the two germline ends. The V gene's germline CDR1 is MDHEN and CDR2 SYDVKM.

This chain links TRBV5-4 with TRBJ2-7, with a possible D match to TRBD1 (5 bases). The CDR3 sequence is 13 residues long. Trimming left V 3 bases short and J 6 bases short, with 13 bases between. Germline V gives CDR1 SGHNT, CDR2 YYREEE (reference sequence). CDR3 nucleotides: TGTGCCAGCAGCTCTAGGGGAATACGCGAGCAGTACTTC. Translating gives CASSSRGIREQYF. Supplemented by reference TRBV5-4 and TRBJ2-7, the full variable domain reads ETGVTQSPTHLIKTRGQQVTLRCSSQSGHNTVSWYQQALGQGPQFIFQYYREEENGRGNFPPRFSGLQFPNYSSELNVNALELDDSALYLCASSSRGIREQYFGPGTRLTVT.

The rearrangement joins TRBV19 to TRBJ2-7, with 7 bases matching TRBD1. V lost 3 bases to trimming and J lost 3 bases; unmatched junction nucleotides: 5. The CDR3 runs 14 residues. Per the germline V gene, CDR1 is LNHDA and CDR2 is SQIVND (reference sequence). CDR3 region: CASSIRDSDYEQYF. The CDR3 DNA reads as TGTGCCAGTAGTATCCGGGACAGCGACTACGAGCAGTACTTC.

This chain uses TRBV12-5 with TRBJ2-3, with 13 bases that match TRBD2. CDR1 and CDR2 from the germline V gene are LGHNT and FRNRAP. This CDR3 is 16 amino acids long. Unmatched junction bases numbered 7, after V lost 4 bases and J lost 6 bases. The chain's CDR3 is CASGSVRTSGSDTQYF. In DNA form, the CDR3 reads TGTGCTAGTGGTTCGGTCCGGACTAGCGGGAGTGATACGCAGTATTTT.

This sequence joins TRBV28 and TRBJ1-4, with D possibly matching TRBD1 (5 bases). The CDR3 totals 16 residues. The ends were cut back, 5 bases at V and 10 bases at J, with 23 bases in the middle. The germline V gene has CDR1 MDHEN and CDR2 SYDVKM. As DNA, the CDR3 is TGTGCCAGCAGTGCCCAAACCGGGACGAGCCGTGGAAAACTGTTTTTT. This sequence encodes CASSAQTGTSRGKLFF. Based on the CDR3 plus reference TRBV28 and TRBJ1-4, the full variable domain is DVKVTQSSRYLVKRTGEKVFLECVQDMDHENMFWYRQDPGLGLRLIYFSYDVKMKEKGDIPEGYSVSREKKERFSLILESASTNQTSMYLCASSAQTGTSRGKLFFGSGTQLSVL.

This chain connects TRBV5-1 to TRBJ2-7; 9 positions match TRBD2. The germline V gene has CDR1 SGHRS and CDR2 YFSETQ. J lost 3 bases, V lost 3 bases, and 10 bases had no gene match. The CDR3 is 16 amino acids. In DNA form, the CDR3 reads TGCGCCAGCAGCTGGGGGAACCTAGCGGGGAACTACGAGCAGTACTTC. It specifies CASSWGNLAGNYEQYF.

V usage is TRBV15 and J usage is TRBJ1-4; D may be TRBD1 (5 bases). The CDR3 spans 11 residues. Trimming cost V 8 bases and J 8 bases, with 9 bases left between them. Germline CDR1 reads LNHNV; CDR2 reads YYDKDF (reference sequence). Written as DNA, the CDR3 is TGTGCCACCGCGGGGGACGAAAAACTGTTTTTT. Protein: CATAGDEKLFF.

This clone was recorded only once. V is TRBV7-2 and J is TRBJ2-1, with D tentatively TRBD2 (5 bases). The CDR3 spans 16 residues. Germline-derived CDR1 and CDR2 are SGHTA and FQGNSA. V was cut by 1 base and J by 2 bases, with 12 bases left in between. The CDR3 loop is CASSLVGYGAYNEQFF. In DNA, the CDR3 is TGTGCCAGCAGCTTAGTCGGATACGGGGCCTACAATGAGCAGTTCTTC.

This chain uses TRBV10-3 with TRBJ1-4; 10 bases are a match to TRBD1. Per germline, CDR1 ENHRY and CDR2 SYGVKD. CDR3 length equals 15 residues. After removal of 0 bases from V and 6 bases from J, the junction contained 1 base not matched to a gene. The CDR3 sequence: CAISESTGGDEKLFF. The CDR3 bases are TGTGCCATCAGTGAGTCGACAGGGGGCGATGAAAAACTGTTTTTT.

The J gene is TRBJ1-4, the V gene TRBV28; 10 bases are shared with TRBD1. Per germline, CDR1 MDHEN and CDR2 SYDVKM. Trimming removed 6 bases from V and 15 bases from J; junction bases left unmatched: 7. The CDR3 runs 12 residues. The CDR3 region has the DNA TGTGCCAGCAGCAGGGAAGGACAGGGGGTGTTTTTT. It translates to CASSREGQGVFF.

The rearrangement links TRBV24-1 to TRBJ2-1; possible D gene TRBD1, 6 bases. V was pared by 10 bases and J by 9 bases, with 24 bases between. Germline CDR1 KGHDR, CDR2 SFDVKD. The CDR3 has 15 residues. CDR3 sequence reads: CATANRGSLKPEQFF. The CDR3 nucleotides are TGTGCCACGGCAAATAGGGGGTCCCTGAAACCTGAGCAGTTCTTC.

This chain uses TRBV5-1 with TRBJ2-1; D ambiguous. Germline assignment: CDR1 SGHRS and CDR2 YFSETQ. V dropped 5 bases and J dropped 2 bases, with 11 bases sitting between them. The CDR3 is 14 residues long. In nucleotides, the CDR3 is TGCGCCAGCAGTATCCCTACACCCTACAATGAGCAGTTCTTC. Its translation is CASSIPTPYNEQFF.

The V gene is TRBV28, the J gene TRBJ2-1; 8 nucleotides match TRBD1. V shed 5 bases and J 5 bases; nucleotides not matched to a gene: 5. The CDR3 loop spans 14 amino acids. Germline V lookup: CDR1 MDHEN, CDR2 SYDVKM. CDR3 region: CASSMGQADNEQFF. CDR3 coding DNA: TGTGCCAGCAGTATGGGACAGGCCGACAATGAGCAGTTCTTC.

The V call is TRBV19, the J call TRBJ1-2; 7 nucleotides agree with TRBD1. The CDR3 is 15 residues long. Germline values: CDR1 LNHDA, CDR2 SQIVND (reference sequence). V shed 6 bases and J 5 bases; nucleotides not matched to a gene: 12. Written as DNA, the CDR3 is TGTGCCAGTAGGCAGACGACAGGGATTGGGTATGGCTACACCTTC. Translated, it gives CASRQTTGIGYGYTF.

This chain uses TRBV3-1 (or the pseudogene TRBV3-2) with TRBJ2-7; 10 nucleotides line up with TRBD2. CDR3 length: 15 amino acids. Germline CDR1 reads LGHDT; CDR2 reads YNNKEL (reference sequence). After removal of 4 bases from V and 2 bases from J, the junction contained 5 bases not matched to a gene. The CDR3 DNA sequence: TGTGCCAGCAGCCGGGGGACTAGCGACCCCTACGAGCAGTACTTC. Protein product: CASSRGTSDPYEQYF.

The gene calls are TRBV5-4 and TRBJ2-7; 7 bases are shared with TRBD2. Germline V gene lookup returns CDR1 SGHNT and CDR2 YYREEE (reference sequence). The CDR3 covers 14 residues. The V segment lost 0 bases and the J segment 6 bases; nucleotides outside the gene matches: 6. For the CDR3, the DNA is TGTGCCAGCAGCTTGGCTGCGGGAGTAACCGAGCAGTACTTC. Residues: CASSLAAGVTEQYF.

The chain has TRBV5-1 and TRBJ2-2; the D gene is possibly TRBD2 (6 bases). Trimming stripped 7 bases from V and 2 bases from J, with 12 bases between. The CDR3 covers 14 residues. The V gene's germline CDR1 is SGHRS and CDR2 YFSETQ. The CDR3 sequence is CASGTEGNTGELFF. The CDR3 DNA reads as TGCGCCAGCGGAACGGAGGGAAACACCGGGGAGCTGTTTTTT.

This chain joins TRBV30 and TRBJ1-4; D not resolved. Germline-derived CDR1 and CDR2 are GTSNPN and SVGIG (reference sequence). This CDR3 is 14 amino acids long. The V gene lost 7 bases and the J gene lost 0 bases, with 12 bases spanning the gap. The CDR3 spells CAFSQKATNEKLFF. The CDR3 bases are TGTGCCTTCAGTCAGAAAGCAACTAATGAAAAACTGTTTTTT.

The gene calls are TRBV30 and TRBJ2-7, with a weak D call TRBD1 (5 bases). This CDR3 contains 15 residues. The germline V and J ends were trimmed by 0 bases and 6 bases, with 18 bases remaining between them. Germline lookup yields CDR1 GTSNPN and CDR2 SVGIG (reference sequence). CDR3: CAWSVRSYRTGEQYF. The CDR3 nucleotides are TGTGCCTGGAGTGTACGGAGCTACCGTACAGGCGAGCAGTACTTC.

V and J are TRBV5-5 and TRBJ1-5; no firm D call. The V end lost 4 bases, the J end lost 5 bases, and 10 bases lay between the germline ends. Germline V lookup: CDR1 SGHKS, CDR2 YYEKEE (reference sequence). This CDR3 is 13 amino acids long. The chain's CDR3 is CASSGDGDQPQHF. CDR3 bases: TGTGCCAGCAGCGGGGATGGCGATCAGCCCCAGCATTTT.